A selection of T cell receptor beta chains follows, all from one sample in a study of technical replicates of blood from several donors. The repertoire was sequenced with immunoSEQ multiplex PCR; TCRdb's copy has only in-frame clones and lacks some. The sample consists of roughly 80,000 clones, approximately 94% of them appearing once. The sample consisted of T cells isolated from PBMCs. These receptors originate from a human donor in good health. Both conserved end residues are part of each CDR3. The D gene is left open where the match is weak. Clone size is shown for a subset of rows, as once, few, many or a class of expanded clone.

V gene,clone size,D gene,J gene,CDR3 protein,CDR3 DNA
TRBV27,.,.,TRBJ1-5,CASSFARDQPQHF,TGTGCCAGCAGTTTCGCCAGGGATCAGCCCCAGCATTTT
TRBV28,.,.,TRBJ1-1,CASRLQWGFTEAFF,TGTGCCAGCAGATTACAATGGGGCTTCACTGAAGCTTTCTTT
TRBV9,.,TRBD2,TRBJ2-1,CASSVELAGANEQFF,TGTGCCAGCAGCGTAGAGCTAGCGGGAGCAAATGAGCAGTTCTTC
TRBV29-1,.,.,TRBJ1-2,CSVVEAGGYTF,TGCAGCGTCGTCGAGGCGGGCGGCTACACCTTC
TRBV7-3,.,TRBD1,TRBJ1-1,CASSPDRVRNTEAFF,TGTGCCAGCAGCCCCGACAGGGTCAGGAACACTGAAGCTTTCTTT
TRBV6-5,.,.,TRBJ2-1,CASSYSTNEQFF,TGTGCCAGCAGTTACTCGACTAATGAGCAGTTCTTC
TRBV7-9,.,.,TRBJ1-5,CASSPPGESQPQHF,TGTGCCAGCAGCCCGCCAGGGGAAAGTCAGCCCCAGCATTTT
TRBV7-2,.,.,TRBJ2-1,CASSSAGSLYNEQFF,TGTGCCAGCAGCTCGGCCGGGTCCTTATACAATGAGCAGTTCTTC
TRBV4-3,.,TRBD2,TRBJ2-3,CASSQERLAGGTTDTQYF,TGCGCCAGCAGCCAAGAGAGACTAGCGGGAGGGACCACAGATACGCAGTATTTT
TRBV18,once,TRBD1,TRBJ1-2,CASSLGQGDGYTF,TGTGCCAGCTCACTGGGACAGGGGGATGGCTACACCTTC
TRBV5-1,.,.,TRBJ1-6,CASSLEEITYNSPLHF,TGCGCCAGCAGCTTGGAGGAGATCACCTATAATTCACCCCTCCACTTT
TRBV5-8,.,.,TRBJ2-7,CASMGGLSYEQYF,TGTGCCAGCATGGGGGGATTATCCTACGAGCAGTACTTC
TRBV2,once,.,TRBJ1-2,CASSAGTSNYGYTF,TGTGCCAGCAGTGCCGGGACATCTAACTATGGCTACACCTTC
TRBV7-9,.,TRBD2,TRBJ2-7,CASSPTSGSWYEQYF,TGTGCCAGCAGCCCAACTAGCGGGAGCTGGTACGAGCAGTACTTC
TRBV6-6,.,.,TRBJ1-5,CASSYSRSNQPQHF,TGTGCCAGCAGTTACTCTCGGAGCAATCAGCCCCAGCATTTT
TRBV10-3,.,.,TRBJ2-7,CAIKAEGAAYEQYF,TGTGCCATCAAGGCAGAGGGAGCGGCCTACGAGCAGTACTTC
TRBV7-2,.,.,TRBJ1-5,CASSLVRVSNQPQHF,TGTGCCAGCAGCTTAGTGAGGGTTAGCAATCAGCCCCAGCATTTT
TRBV7-8,once,TRBD1,TRBJ2-1,CASSLFQGQGLGNEQFF,TGTGCCAGCAGCTTATTCCAGGGACAGGGGCTAGGCAATGAGCAGTTCTTC
TRBV9,.,.,TRBJ2-3,CASSIGPRVDTDTQYF,TGTGCCAGCAGTATCGGTCCCAGGGTTGATACAGATACGCAGTATTTT
TRBV7-9,.,TRBD1,TRBJ1-2,CASSTKTGVGGYTF,TGTGCCAGCAGCACCAAGACAGGGGTGGGTGGCTACACCTTC
TRBV10-3,.,.,TRBJ1-2,CAISGGGGYTF,TGTGCCATCAGTGGAGGGGGTGGCTACACCTTC
TRBV7-8,.,.,TRBJ2-7,CASSLGQGSSYEQYF,TGTGCCAGCAGCTTAGGTCAGGGATCTTCCTACGAGCAGTACTTC
TRBV5-3,.,.,TRBJ2-2,CARSLLWPTGELFF,TGTGCCAGAAGCCTCCTCTGGCCGACCGGGGAGCTGTTTTTT
TRBV10-3,.,.,TRBJ1-5,CAISESTGYGNQPQHF,TGTGCCATCAGTGAGTCGACGGGTTATGGCAATCAGCCCCAGCATTTT
TRBV9,once,.,TRBJ2-7,CASSGGLGTSLYEQYF,TGTGCCAGCAGCGGGGGACTCGGGACTTCCCTCTACGAGCAGTACTTC
TRBV2,.,.,TRBJ2-4,CASRERTESPIQYF,TGTGCCAGCAGGGAGAGGACAGAGAGTCCCATTCAGTACTTC
TRBV7-9,.,.,TRBJ1-3,CASSLVTTVGNTIYF,TGTGCCAGCAGCTTAGTTACTACGGTTGGAAACACCATATATTTT
TRBV5-4,.,.,TRBJ1-2,CASSVDGEGGYTF,TGTGCCAGCAGCGTAGACGGGGAAGGAGGCTACACCTTC
TRBV11-2,.,.,TRBJ2-7,CASSFGQNYEQYF,TGTGCCAGCAGCTTTGGACAGAACTACGAGCAGTACTTC
TRBV19,.,.,TRBJ1-1,CASSNEGLLNTEAFF,TGTGCCAGTAGTAACGAGGGATTGCTGAACACTGAAGCTTTCTTT
TRBV19,.,.,TRBJ2-3,CASSIGGRSDTQYF,TGTGCCAGTAGTATCGGGGGGCGGTCAGATACGCAGTATTTT
TRBV7-9,.,.,TRBJ1-2,CASSTLIDRNYGYTF,TGTGCCAGCAGCACATTAATAGACAGGAACTATGGCTACACCTTC
TRBV12-5,.,TRBD2,TRBJ2-3,CASGPGLAGGDTQYF,TGTGCTAGTGGTCCGGGACTAGCGGGAGGGGATACGCAGTATTTT
TRBV6-5,.,TRBD1,TRBJ2-7,CASSYSTGGTYEQYF,TGTGCCAGCAGTTACTCGACAGGGGGCACCTACGAGCAGTACTTC
TRBV9,.,.,TRBJ1-2,CASSAELQAPGYGYTF,TGTGCCAGCAGCGCCGAATTACAGGCCCCGGGCTATGGCTACACCTTC
TRBV6-5,.,.,TRBJ1-1,CASSYSPGADTEAFF,TGTGCCAGCAGTTACTCGCCAGGGGCGGACACTGAAGCTTTCTTT
TRBV19,.,TRBD2,TRBJ2-7,CASSTRREVTYEQYF,TGTGCCAGTAGTACCCGACGGGAGGTTACCTACGAGCAGTACTTC
TRBV30,.,.,TRBJ1-4,CAWSVGGNELFF,TGTGCCTGGAGTGTGGGAGGTAACGAACTGTTTTTT
TRBV5-5,.,.,TRBJ2-3,CASSLDASSGDTQYF,TGTGCCAGCAGCTTGGATGCTAGTTCTGGAGATACGCAGTATTTT
TRBV7-9,.,.,TRBJ2-3,CASAPGGISTDTQYF,TGTGCCAGCGCCCCTGGAGGGATCAGCACAGATACGCAGTATTTT